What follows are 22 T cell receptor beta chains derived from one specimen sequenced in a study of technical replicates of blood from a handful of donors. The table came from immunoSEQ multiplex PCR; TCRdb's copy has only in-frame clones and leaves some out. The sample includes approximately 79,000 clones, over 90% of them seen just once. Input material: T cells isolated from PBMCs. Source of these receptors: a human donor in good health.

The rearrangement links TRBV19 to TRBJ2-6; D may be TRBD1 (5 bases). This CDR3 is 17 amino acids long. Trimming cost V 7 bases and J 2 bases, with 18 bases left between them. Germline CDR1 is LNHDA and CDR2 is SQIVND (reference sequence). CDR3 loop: CASTPLGQVPGANVLTF. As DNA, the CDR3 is TGTGCCAGTACCCCTCTGGGGCAGGTTCCTGGGGCCAACGTCCTGACTTTC.

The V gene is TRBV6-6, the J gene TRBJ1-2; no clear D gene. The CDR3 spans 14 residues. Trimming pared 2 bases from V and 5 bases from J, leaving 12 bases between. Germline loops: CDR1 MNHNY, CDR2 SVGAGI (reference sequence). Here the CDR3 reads CASSYEGIRYGYTF. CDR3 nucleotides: TGTGCCAGCAGTTACGAGGGAATTCGGTATGGCTACACCTTC.

The CDR3 loop is CAISDPHSDRALEAFF. CDR3 DNA: TGTGCCATCAGTGATCCGCATTCTGACAGAGCCCTTGAAGCTTTCTTT. This chain uses TRBV10-3 with TRBJ1-1, with D tentatively TRBD1 (5 bases). Germline V gives CDR1 ENHRY, CDR2 SYGVKD. Trimming removed 3 bases at V and 7 bases at J, with 21 bases between. The CDR3 is 16 residues long.

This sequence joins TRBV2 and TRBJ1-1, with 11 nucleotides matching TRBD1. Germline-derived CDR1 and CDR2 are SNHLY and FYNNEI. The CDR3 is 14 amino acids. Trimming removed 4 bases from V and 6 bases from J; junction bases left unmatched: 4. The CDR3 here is CASSVDRGRAEAFF. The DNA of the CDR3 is TGTGCCAGCAGTGTGGACAGGGGGCGCGCTGAAGCTTTCTTT.

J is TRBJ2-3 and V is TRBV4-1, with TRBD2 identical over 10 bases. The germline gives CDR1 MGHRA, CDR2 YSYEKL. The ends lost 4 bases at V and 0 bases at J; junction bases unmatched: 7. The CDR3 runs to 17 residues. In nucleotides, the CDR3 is TGCGCCAGCAGCCTCACCGGGACTAGCGTTAGCACAGATACGCAGTATTTT. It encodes CASSLTGTSVSTDTQYF.

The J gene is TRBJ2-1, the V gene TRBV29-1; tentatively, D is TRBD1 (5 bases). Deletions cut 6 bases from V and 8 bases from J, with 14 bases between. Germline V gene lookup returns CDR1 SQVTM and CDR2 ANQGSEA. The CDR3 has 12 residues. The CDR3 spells CSVAGLTDEQFF. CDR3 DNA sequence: TGCAGCGTCGCAGGGTTGACCGATGAGCAGTTCTTC.

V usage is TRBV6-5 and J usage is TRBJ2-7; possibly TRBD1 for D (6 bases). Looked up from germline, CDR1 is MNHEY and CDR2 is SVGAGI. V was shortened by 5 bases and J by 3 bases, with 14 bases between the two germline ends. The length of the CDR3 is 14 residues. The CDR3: CASSNDRPGYEQYF. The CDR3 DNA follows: TGTGCCAGCAGTAACGACAGGCCGGGCTACGAGCAGTACTTC.

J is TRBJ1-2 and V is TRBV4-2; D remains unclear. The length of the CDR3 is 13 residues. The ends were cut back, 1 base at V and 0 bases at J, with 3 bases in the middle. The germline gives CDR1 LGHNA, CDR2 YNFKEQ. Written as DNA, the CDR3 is TGTGCCAGCAGCCAAGCGTCTAACTATGGCTACACCTTC. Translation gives CASSQASNYGYTF.

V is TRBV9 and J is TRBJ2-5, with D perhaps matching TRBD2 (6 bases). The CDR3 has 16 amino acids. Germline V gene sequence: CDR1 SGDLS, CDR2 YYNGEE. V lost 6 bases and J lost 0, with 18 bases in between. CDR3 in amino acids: CASTRDGGEYQETQYF. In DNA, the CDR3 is TGTGCCAGCACCCGAGATGGCGGGGAGTACCAAGAGACCCAGTACTTC. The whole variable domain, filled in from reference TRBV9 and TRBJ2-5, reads DSGVTQTPKHLITATGQRVTLRCSPRSGDLSVYWYQQSLDQGLQFLIQYYNGEERAKGNILERFSAQQFPDLHSELNLSSLELGDSALYFCASTRDGGEYQETQYFGPGTRLLVL.

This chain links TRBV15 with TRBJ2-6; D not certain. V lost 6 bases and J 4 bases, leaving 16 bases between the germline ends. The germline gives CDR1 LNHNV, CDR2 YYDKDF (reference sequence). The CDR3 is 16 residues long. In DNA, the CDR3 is TGTGCCACCAGTTCTAAGAAATTCTGGGGGGCCAACGTCCTGACTTTC. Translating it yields CATSSKKFWGANVLTF.

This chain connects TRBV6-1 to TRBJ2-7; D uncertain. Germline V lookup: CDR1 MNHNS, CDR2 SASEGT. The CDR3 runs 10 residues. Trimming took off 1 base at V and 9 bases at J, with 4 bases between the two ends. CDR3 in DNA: TGTGCCAGCAGTGAAGGGAGGCAGTACTTC. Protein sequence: CASSEGRQYF.

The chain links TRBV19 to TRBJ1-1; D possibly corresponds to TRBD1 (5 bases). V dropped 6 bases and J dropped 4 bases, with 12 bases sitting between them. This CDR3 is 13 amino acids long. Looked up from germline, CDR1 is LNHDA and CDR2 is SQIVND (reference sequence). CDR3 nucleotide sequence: TGTGCCAGTAGCGGGGGATTGAGCACTGAAGCTTTCTTT. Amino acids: CASSGGLSTEAFF.

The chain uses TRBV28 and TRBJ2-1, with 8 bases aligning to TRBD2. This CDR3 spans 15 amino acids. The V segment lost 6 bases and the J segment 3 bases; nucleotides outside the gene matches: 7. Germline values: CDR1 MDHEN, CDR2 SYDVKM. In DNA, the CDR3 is TGTGCCAGCAGCCCTTCGGGACTAGACTACAATGAGCAGTTCTTC. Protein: CASSPSGLDYNEQFF.

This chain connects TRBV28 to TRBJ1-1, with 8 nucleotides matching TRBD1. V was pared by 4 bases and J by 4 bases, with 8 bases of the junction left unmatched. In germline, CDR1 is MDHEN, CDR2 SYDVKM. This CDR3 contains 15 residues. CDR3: CASSWPKQGGTEAFF. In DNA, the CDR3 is TGTGCCAGCAGTTGGCCTAAACAGGGGGGCACTGAAGCTTTCTTT. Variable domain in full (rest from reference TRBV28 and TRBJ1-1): DVKVTQSSRYLVKRTGEKVFLECVQDMDHENMFWYRQDPGLGLRLIYFSYDVKMKEKGDIPEGYSVSREKKERFSLILESASTNQTSMYLCASSWPKQGGTEAFFGQGTRLTVV.

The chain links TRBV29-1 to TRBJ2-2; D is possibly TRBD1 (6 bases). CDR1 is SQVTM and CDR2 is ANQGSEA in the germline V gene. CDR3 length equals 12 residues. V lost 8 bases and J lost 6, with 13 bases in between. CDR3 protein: CSSAGASGELFF. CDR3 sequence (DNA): TGCAGCAGTGCAGGGGCCTCCGGGGAGCTGTTTTTT.

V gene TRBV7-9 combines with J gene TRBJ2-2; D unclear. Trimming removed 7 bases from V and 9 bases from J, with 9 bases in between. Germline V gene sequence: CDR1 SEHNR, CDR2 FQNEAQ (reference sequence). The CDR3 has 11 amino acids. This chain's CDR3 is CASTQRRELFF. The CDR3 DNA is TGTGCCAGCACCCAGAGGAGGGAGCTGTTTTTT. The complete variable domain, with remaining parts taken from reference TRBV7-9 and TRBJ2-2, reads DTGVSQNPRHKITKRGQNVTFRCDPISEHNRLYWYRQTLGQGPEFLTYFQNEAQLEKSRLLSDRFSAERPKGSFSTLEIQRTEQGDSAMYLCASTQRRELFFGEGSRLTVL.

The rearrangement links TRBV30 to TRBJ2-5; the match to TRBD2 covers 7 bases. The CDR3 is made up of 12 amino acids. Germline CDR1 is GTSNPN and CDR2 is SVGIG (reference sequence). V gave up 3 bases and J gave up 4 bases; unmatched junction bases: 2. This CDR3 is CAWRASGETQYF. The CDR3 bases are TGTGCCTGGAGGGCTAGCGGAGAGACCCAGTACTTC.

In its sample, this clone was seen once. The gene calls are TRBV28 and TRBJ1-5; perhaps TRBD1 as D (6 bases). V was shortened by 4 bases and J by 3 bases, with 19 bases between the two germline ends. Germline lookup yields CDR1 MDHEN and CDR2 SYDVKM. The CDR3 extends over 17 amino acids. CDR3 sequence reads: CASSSPAEGGDNQPQHF. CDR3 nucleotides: TGTGCCAGCAGTTCCCCCGCCGAGGGGGGGGACAATCAGCCCCAGCATTTT.

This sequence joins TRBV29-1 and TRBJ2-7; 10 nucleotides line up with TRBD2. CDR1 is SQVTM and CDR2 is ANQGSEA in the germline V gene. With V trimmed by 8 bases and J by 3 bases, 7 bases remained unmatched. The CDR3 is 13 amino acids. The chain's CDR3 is CSIWTSGVYEQYF. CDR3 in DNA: TGCAGCATTTGGACTAGCGGAGTCTACGAGCAGTACTTC.

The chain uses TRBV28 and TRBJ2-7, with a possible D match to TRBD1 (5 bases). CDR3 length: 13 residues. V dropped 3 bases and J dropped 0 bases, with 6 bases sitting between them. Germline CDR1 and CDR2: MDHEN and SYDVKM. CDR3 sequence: CASSFQGSYEQYF. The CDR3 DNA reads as TGTGCCAGCAGTTTTCAGGGCTCCTACGAGCAGTACTTC.

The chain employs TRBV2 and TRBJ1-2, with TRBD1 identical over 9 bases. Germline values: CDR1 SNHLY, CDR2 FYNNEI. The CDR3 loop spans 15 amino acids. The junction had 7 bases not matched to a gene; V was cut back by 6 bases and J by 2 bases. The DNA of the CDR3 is TGTGCCAGCAGCGTCACAGGGGGCGGCAACTATGGCTACACCTTC. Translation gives CASSVTGGGNYGYTF.

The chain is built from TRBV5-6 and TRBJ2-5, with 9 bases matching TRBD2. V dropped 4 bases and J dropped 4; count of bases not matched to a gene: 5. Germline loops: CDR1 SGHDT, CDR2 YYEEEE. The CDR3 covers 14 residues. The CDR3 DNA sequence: TGTGCCAGCAGCACCTTTAGCGGGAGAGAGACCCAGTACTTC. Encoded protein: CASSTFSGRETQYF.